This T cell receptor (beta chain) originates from a study of radiotherapy plus CTLA-4 blockade in lung cancer. Whole-study results and caveats: Blood TCR clones of tumor origin expanded after radiotherapy plus ipilimumab. Early blood T cell clone dynamics, with interferon-beta, were reported to best predict response.

The study treated chemo-refractory metastatic non-small-cell lung cancer patients with focal radiation plus ipilimumab CTLA-4 blockade. V was shortened by 3 bases and J by 3 bases, with 9 bases between the two germline ends. Germline lookup yields CDR1 SNHLY and CDR2 FYNNEI. The CDR3 consists of 14 residues. Details on this clone: Its specificity is unknown.

Clones were read by immunoSEQ multiplex PCR, and TCRdb kept only the in-frame ones, dropping some. The data show roughly 77,000 clones, under 75% seen once. Sequenced here: peripheral blood, sampled from a patient treated with radiotherapy plus ipilimumab. The source of this sequence is a human donor with non-small cell lung cancer whose response to radiotherapy plus ipilimumab could not be evaluated. V gene TRBV2 combines with J gene TRBJ1-5, with D maybe TRBD1 (5 bases). The CDR3 DNA sequence: TGTGCCAGCAGTGAGGCAGGGAACAATCAGCCCCAGCATTTT. This gives the protein CASSEAGNNQPQHF. The full variable domain, completed using reference TRBV2 and TRBJ1-5, is EPEVTQTPSHQVTQMGQEVILRCVPISNHLYFYWYRQILGQKVEFLVSFYNNEISEKSEIFDDQFSVERPDGSNFTLKIRSTKLEDSAMYFCASSEAGNNQPQHFGDGTRLSIL.